This is a list of T cell receptor beta chains from one sample in a study of CD8 T cells in Susac syndrome. Each CDR3 protein gets one entry after TCRdb re-called the immunoSEQ multiplex PCR reads with MiXCR. Here the sample spans over 150,000 distinct CDR3 sequences, around 93% being singletons. Sequenced input: CD4+ T cells from PBMCs. These receptors came from a human donor with multiple sclerosis. The CDR3 runs from the conserved cysteine through the conserved F or W. Each record gives: clone size, V gene, J gene, CDR3 protein. Expanded clones are given a class, and other clones once, few, many or no size at all.

clone size: NA; V gene: TRBV12-3/TRBV12-4; J gene: TRBJ2-1; CDR3 protein: CASRDPSGGHNEQFF
clone size: NA; V gene: TRBV12-3/TRBV12-4; J gene: TRBJ2-4; CDR3 protein: CASTSGNPGNIQYF
clone size: NA; V gene: TRBV5-1; J gene: TRBJ1-1; CDR3 protein: CASSPTGGRKNTEAFF
clone size: NA; V gene: TRBV7-2; J gene: TRBJ2-3; CDR3 protein: CAGGGGGTDTQYF
clone size: NA; V gene: TRBV2; J gene: TRBJ2-5; CDR3 protein: CATGRGREETQYF
clone size: NA; V gene: TRBV12-3/TRBV12-4; J gene: TRBJ2-3; CDR3 protein: CASSDVGKGSQYF
clone size: NA; V gene: TRBV3-1; J gene: TRBJ2-1; CDR3 protein: CASRLAGYNEQFF
clone size: NA; V gene: TRBV9; J gene: TRBJ1-6; CDR3 protein: CASSGRQGVWDSPLHF
clone size: NA; V gene: TRBV27; J gene: TRBJ2-2; CDR3 protein: CASAPGRGGLAGELFF
clone size: NA; V gene: TRBV3-1; J gene: TRBJ1-6; CDR3 protein: CASSPGTAHSLHF
clone size: NA; V gene: TRBV29-1; J gene: TRBJ1-2; CDR3 protein: CSVVSGVGYTF
clone size: NA; V gene: TRBV20-1; J gene: TRBJ1-4; CDR3 protein: CSASKPRQPYEKLFF
clone size: NA; V gene: TRBV6-5; J gene: TRBJ2-7; CDR3 protein: CATSRDSATYEQYF
clone size: NA; V gene: TRBV9; J gene: TRBJ1-1; CDR3 protein: CASSGKQGRLTEAFF
clone size: once; V gene: TRBV13; J gene: TRBJ1-3; CDR3 protein: CASSSDRVRNTIYF
clone size: NA; V gene: TRBV6-5; J gene: TRBJ1-1; CDR3 protein: CASSYDQNTEAFF
clone size: NA; V gene: TRBV3-1; J gene: TRBJ1-2; CDR3 protein: CASSQDGGNGYTF
clone size: NA; V gene: TRBV7-6; J gene: TRBJ2-1; CDR3 protein: CASSPGLAGVYEQFF
clone size: NA; V gene: TRBV5-1; J gene: TRBJ1-5; CDR3 protein: CASSLGSGRNQPQHF
clone size: NA; V gene: TRBV5-1; J gene: TRBJ2-3; CDR3 protein: CASSLDSRTDTQYF
clone size: NA; V gene: TRBV5-1; J gene: TRBJ1-1; CDR3 protein: CASSLGQTIGEAFF
clone size: NA; V gene: TRBV7-2; J gene: TRBJ1-3; CDR3 protein: CASSNQEGNTIYF
clone size: NA; V gene: TRBV28; J gene: TRBJ1-2; CDR3 protein: CASSRQGGGGYTF
clone size: NA; V gene: TRBV3-1; J gene: TRBJ2-1; CDR3 protein: CASSQGTGWGEQFF
clone size: NA; V gene: TRBV12-3/TRBV12-4; J gene: TRBJ2-1; CDR3 protein: CASSLRGVSNEQFF
clone size: NA; V gene: TRBV7-3; J gene: TRBJ2-5; CDR3 protein: CASSLRERGTQYF
clone size: NA; V gene: TRBV24-1; J gene: TRBJ2-7; CDR3 protein: CATSDPDRAYEQYF
clone size: NA; V gene: TRBV28; J gene: TRBJ1-2; CDR3 protein: CASSLGGQGSGYTF
clone size: NA; V gene: TRBV5-4; J gene: TRBJ2-7; CDR3 protein: CASSLRTSGAPEQYF
clone size: once; V gene: TRBV5-1; J gene: TRBJ2-1; CDR3 protein: CATSKGGDNEQFF
clone size: once; V gene: TRBV3-1; J gene: TRBJ1-2; CDR3 protein: CASSLGQRGPYGYTF
clone size: NA; V gene: TRBV29-1; J gene: TRBJ2-7; CDR3 protein: CSVGWGYEQYF
clone size: NA; V gene: TRBV28; J gene: TRBJ2-7; CDR3 protein: CASSFLHEQYF
clone size: NA; V gene: TRBV24-1; J gene: TRBJ2-1; CDR3 protein: CATSDKGLAENEQFF
clone size: NA; V gene: TRBV27; J gene: TRBJ2-1; CDR3 protein: CASSTGIYNEQFF
clone size: NA; V gene: TRBV20-1; J gene: TRBJ1-4; CDR3 protein: CSAMRQGYEKLFF
clone size: NA; V gene: TRBV19; J gene: TRBJ1-2; CDR3 protein: CASTSAEGYGYTF
clone size: NA; V gene: TRBV5-1; J gene: TRBJ2-2; CDR3 protein: CASSLGSGTGELFF
clone size: NA; V gene: TRBV3-1; J gene: TRBJ2-3; CDR3 protein: CASSQTGKDTQYF
clone size: NA; V gene: TRBV2; J gene: TRBJ2-3; CDR3 protein: CASCRQSSTDTQYF
clone size: NA; V gene: TRBV20-1; J gene: TRBJ2-3; CDR3 protein: CSARDQLRLAGGDTQYF
clone size: NA; V gene: TRBV20-1; J gene: TRBJ2-5; CDR3 protein: CSARQGAGETQYF
clone size: NA; V gene: TRBV28; J gene: TRBJ2-5; CDR3 protein: CASRPAPSGGGQETQYF
clone size: NA; V gene: TRBV4-2; J gene: TRBJ2-1; CDR3 protein: CASSQHAGLSVNEQFF
clone size: NA; V gene: TRBV7-2; J gene: TRBJ2-3; CDR3 protein: CASSLSGRIDTQYF
clone size: NA; V gene: TRBV27; J gene: TRBJ2-7; CDR3 protein: CASRLLLRDGEQYF